This is a list of T cell receptor beta chains from one sample in a study of cytomegalovirus exposure and HLA in healthy donors. Using immunoSEQ multiplex PCR, the repertoire was profiled, and TCRdb retains in-frame clones only, with some absent. Of approximately 110,000 clones listed, roughly 70% are singletons. Source material: PBMCs. Every receptor here comes from a man aged 18 to 30 in good health and CMV-seropositive. Each CDR3 is given without its conserved first and last residue.

V	CDR3
TRBV5-1	ASSLFGEPGTDTQY
TRBV7-2	ASSWARGGTQETQY
TRBV6-5	ASSSPRTLNTEAF
TRBV19	ASSIDLTGSYEQY
TRBV6-5	ASSYSGTSSYEQY
TRBV5-1	ASSLGGGNTDTQY
TRBV30	AWAGQASYEQY
TRBV30	AWSSGTAGANVLT
TRBV7-9	ASSFEGGETQY
TRBV29-1	SVGIPTGLNYGYT
TRBV2	ASSDIGSTAGANVLT
TRBV7-8	ASSPFGGGGNQPQH
TRBV18	ASSSREAGYT
TRBV20-1	SAKRGDAQY
TRBV11-2	ASSLTVTEAF
TRBV5-6	ASSLGQSYEQY
TRBV14	ASSHRLGKAFLRPTETQY
TRBV6-1	ASSENRGNQPQH
TRBV7-9	ASSYSGQGAEKLF
TRBV2	ASMRGSNEKLF